This T cell receptor (beta chain) was sequenced during a study of cytomegalovirus exposure and HLA in healthy donors. General study findings and limits: Using the classifier, cytomegalovirus status was reportedly diagnosed with high specificity and sensitivity. DRB1 had the most TCR associations and HLA-C the fewest, a later analysis found, with rates varying by HLA locus.

As for this clone: Its antigen is not known.

Unrecorded immune exposure was likely among donors, who were nominally healthy when sampled. This PCR relied on a set of 60 Vbeta primers and 13 Jbeta primers. Authors' methods: A later analysis tallied 87 million or so unique TCR beta chains, about 9.9 million of them shared. Assay used: immunoSEQ multiplex PCR; TCRdb lists only in-frame clones, some missing. D and trimming were read from the DNA, whereas the V and J calls and clone size are those reported in that table. The table has about 150,000 clones, about 80% seen once. This CDR3 is 16 amino acids long. Germline CDR1 reads LNHDA; CDR2 reads SQIVND (reference sequence). With 7 bases clipped from V and 0 bases from J, the junction kept 11 bases outside the gene matches.

Sequenced input: PBMCs. The receptor was derived from a man aged 30-40 years in good health and CMV-seropositive. The chain is built from TRBV19 and TRBJ1-1; the match to TRBD1 covers 7 bases. The CDR3 sequence is CASILTGTLLNTEAFF. CDR3 nucleotides: TGTGCCAGTATTCTGACAGGGACGCTCCTGAACACTGAAGCTTTCTTT.